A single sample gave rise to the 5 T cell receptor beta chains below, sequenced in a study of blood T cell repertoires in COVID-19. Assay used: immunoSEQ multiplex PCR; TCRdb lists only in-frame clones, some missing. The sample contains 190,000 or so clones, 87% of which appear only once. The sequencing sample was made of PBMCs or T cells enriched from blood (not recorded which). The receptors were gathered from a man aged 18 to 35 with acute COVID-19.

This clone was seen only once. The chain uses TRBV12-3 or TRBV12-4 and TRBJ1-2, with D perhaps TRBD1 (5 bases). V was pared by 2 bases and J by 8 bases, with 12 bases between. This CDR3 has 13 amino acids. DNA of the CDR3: TGTGCCAGCAGTTTACAGGGTCTTAGAGGCTACACCTTC. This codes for CASSLQGLRGYTF.

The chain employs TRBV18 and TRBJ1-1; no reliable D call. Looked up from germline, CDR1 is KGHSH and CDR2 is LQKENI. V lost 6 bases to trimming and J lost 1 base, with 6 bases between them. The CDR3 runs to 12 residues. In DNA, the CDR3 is TGTGCCAGCTCGGCGGGGAACACTGAAGCTTTCTTT. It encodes CASSAGNTEAFF.

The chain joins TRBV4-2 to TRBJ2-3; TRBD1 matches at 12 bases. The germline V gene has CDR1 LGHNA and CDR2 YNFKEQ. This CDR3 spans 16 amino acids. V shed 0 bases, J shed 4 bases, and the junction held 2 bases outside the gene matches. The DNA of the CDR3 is TGTGCCAGCAGCCAAGATGGGACAGGGGGCGCAGATACGCAGTATTTT. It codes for CASSQDGTGGADTQYF.

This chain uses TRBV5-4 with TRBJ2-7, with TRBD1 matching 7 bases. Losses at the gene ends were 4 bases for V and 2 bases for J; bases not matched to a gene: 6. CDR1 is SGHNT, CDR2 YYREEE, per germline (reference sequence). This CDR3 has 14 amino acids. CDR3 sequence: CASSNTDRPYEQYF. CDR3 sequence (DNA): TGTGCCAGCAGCAATACGGACAGGCCCTACGAGCAGTACTTC.

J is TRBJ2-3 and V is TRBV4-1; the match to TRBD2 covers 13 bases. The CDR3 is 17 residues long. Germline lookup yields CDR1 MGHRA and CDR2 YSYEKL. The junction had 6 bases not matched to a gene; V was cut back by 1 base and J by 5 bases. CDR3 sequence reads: CASSQGRLAGGKDTQYF. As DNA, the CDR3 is TGCGCCAGCAGCCAAGGCCGACTAGCGGGAGGTAAAGATACGCAGTATTTT.